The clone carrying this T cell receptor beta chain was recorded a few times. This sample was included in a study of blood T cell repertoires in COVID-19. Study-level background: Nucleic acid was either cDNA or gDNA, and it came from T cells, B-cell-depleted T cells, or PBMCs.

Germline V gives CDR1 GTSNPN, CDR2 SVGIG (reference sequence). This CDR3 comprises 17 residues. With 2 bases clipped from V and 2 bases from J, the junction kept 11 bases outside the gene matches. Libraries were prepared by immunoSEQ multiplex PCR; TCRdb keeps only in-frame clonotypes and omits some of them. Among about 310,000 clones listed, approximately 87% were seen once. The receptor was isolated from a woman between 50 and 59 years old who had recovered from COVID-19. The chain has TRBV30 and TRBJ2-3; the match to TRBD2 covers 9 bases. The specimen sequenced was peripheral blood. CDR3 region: CAWSIPVIAGDTDTQYF. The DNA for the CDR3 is TGTGCCTGGAGTATTCCCGTGATAGCGGGAGACACAGATACGCAGTATTTT.